This TCR beta chain originates from a study of T cell repertoires in cytomegalovirus infection. Overall study: Researchers turned to recently identified HLA-C-restricted CMV epitopes as well as well-studied HLA-B-restricted ones. The public TCR beta signatures pointed to both CMV infection and matching HLA type.

Of note for this clonotype: Its target is unknown.

Unmatched junction bases numbered 12, after V lost 11 bases and J lost 9 bases. The CDR3 extends over 14 amino acids. Germline CDR1 LNHDA, CDR2 SQIVND (reference sequence). TCRdb re-analysed the reads in MiXCR, keeping a single row per CDR3 protein. Of some 700,000 distinct CDR3 sequences in the sample, around 31% were seen once. Study results and limitations: Cumulative public TCR beta family frequency identified carriers of CMV plus the relevant HLA. CMV-specific HLA-C-restricted TCR beta clonotypes dominated the ex vivo response.

This receptor was taken from a human donor in good health (CMV status not recorded). Some clones in this sample may be carry-over from other donors' samples. The source material was cultured PBMCs, sampled from culture after CMV antigen stimulation. The chain is built from TRBV19 and TRBJ2-1; 11 bases align to TRBD2. The DNA of the CDR3 is TGTGCCGCCCAACTAGCGGGAGATGGCGGTGAGCAGTTCTTC. Protein product: CAAQLAGDGGEQFF.